Below are 26 T cell receptor beta chains sequenced from a single sample in a study of T-cell reconstitution after alpha-beta-depleted transplantation in children. Unique molecular identifiers tagged the TCRbeta library. TCRdb used MiXCR to reprocess the PCR reads, holding one entry per CDR3 protein. The sample records under 300,000 distinct CDR3 sequences, 9.7% being singletons. The starting material was PBMCs from the stem cell graft donor, obtained from the stem cell graft. These receptors originate from a human donor who donated a stem cell graft to a child with SCID.

This clonotype was observed many times. V is TRBV20-1 and J is TRBJ2-3; perhaps D is TRBD1 or TRBD2 (5 bases each). Germline V gene lookup returns CDR1 DFQATT and CDR2 SNEGSKA (reference sequence). Trimming removed 5 bases at V and 0 bases at J, with 9 bases between. CDR3 size: 13 residues. In DNA, the CDR3 is TGCAGTGCTGGGACGGACAGCACAGATACGCAGTATTTT. This codes for CSAGTDSTDTQYF.

The gene calls are TRBV29-1 and TRBJ2-3, with a tentative D call TRBD2 (5 bases). This CDR3 has 13 amino acids. Trimming left V 3 bases short and J 2 bases short, with 9 bases between. Germline V gene lookup returns CDR1 SQVTM and CDR2 ANQGSEA. CDR3 in amino acids: CSVERAPTDTQYF. CDR3 bases: TGCAGCGTTGAGAGGGCCCCCACAGATACGCAGTATTTT.

This clonotype came up many times. The chain joins TRBV7-9 to TRBJ1-1; D gene unclear. This CDR3 is 12 amino acids long. The ends were cut back, 6 bases at V and 10 bases at J, with 15 bases in the middle. CDR1 is SEHNR, CDR2 FQNEAQ, per germline (reference sequence). The CDR3 loop reads CASRKSPPGAFF. The CDR3 DNA reads as TGTGCCAGCAGAAAAAGTCCCCCGGGAGCTTTCTTT.

Ten or more counts support this clonotype. The V and J genes are TRBV20-1 and TRBJ2-7; 9 nucleotides align to TRBD2. With 5 bases clipped from V and 7 bases from J, the junction kept 12 bases outside the gene matches. The V gene's germline CDR1 is DFQATT and CDR2 SNEGSKA (reference sequence). This CDR3 has 14 amino acids. The CDR3 sequence: CSAPVSGGWGEQYF. DNA for the CDR3: TGCAGTGCTCCCGTTAGCGGGGGATGGGGGGAGCAGTACTTC.

The J gene is TRBJ1-1, the V gene TRBV5-1; 8 bases are shared with TRBD1. Trimming at V came to 4 bases and at J to 1 base, leaving 6 bases not matched to a gene. This CDR3 region has 15 residues. Germline loops: CDR1 SGHRS, CDR2 YFSETQ. DNA for the CDR3: TGCGCCAGCAGCCTAAGACAGGGGTCGAACACTGAAGCTTTCTTT. Amino acids: CASSLRQGSNTEAFF.

In this sample, this clonotype turned up many times. The CDR3 sequence: CASIPGGPYEQYF. The DNA of the CDR3 is TGCGCCAGCATTCCGGGGGGTCCCTACGAGCAGTACTTC. The rearrangement joins TRBV5-1 to TRBJ2-7; 7 bases match TRBD2. J gave up 2 bases and V 6 bases, and 5 bases lay outside the gene matches. The length of the CDR3 is 13 residues. Germline loops: CDR1 SGHRS, CDR2 YFSETQ.

This clonotype was seen ten or more times. The J gene is TRBJ1-1, the V gene TRBV6-5; D is ambiguous. The CDR3 sequence is 13 residues long. Germline lookup yields CDR1 MNHEY and CDR2 SVGAGI. Trimming shortened V by 6 bases and J by 4 bases, and 12 bases separated the two germline ends. The CDR3 DNA is TGTGCCAGCAGCCGGGCTCCGGGCACTGAAGCTTTCTTT. It translates to CASSRAPGTEAFF.

This clonotype was picked up a small number of times. The chain combines TRBV7-2 with TRBJ2-3, with a weak D call TRBD1 (6 bases). Trimming pared 4 bases from V and 6 bases from J, leaving 11 bases between. CDR3 length: 13 amino acids. CDR1 SGHTA and CDR2 FQGNSA come from the germline V gene. For the CDR3, the DNA is TGTGCCAGCAGCTCCCAGGGGTTGGATACGCAGTATTTT. This codes for CASSSQGLDTQYF.

At least ten counts were recorded for this clonotype. The gene calls are TRBV21-1 and TRBJ2-1; TRBD1, the table's D call, was not compared with the DNA. TRBV21-1 is shown as a pseudogene. The CDR3 sequence is 16 residues long. The DNA of the CDR3 is TGTGCCAGCAGCAAAGCGGGGACAGCCTCCTACAATGAGCAGTTCTTC. Its translation is CASSKAGTASYNEQFF.

This clonotype has ten or more counts. J is TRBJ1-1 and V is TRBV12-3 or TRBV12-4; D is unresolved. The CDR3 has 14 amino acids. V was shortened by 5 bases and J by 4 bases, with 14 bases between the two germline ends. The CDR3 nucleotides are TGTGCCAGCAGTCCCGCGGGTTTTCTCACTGAAGCTTTCTTT. Translating it yields CASSPAGFLTEAFF.

Many counts were recorded for this clonotype. The chain joins TRBV3-1 to TRBJ2-7, with a tentative D call TRBD1 (6 bases). The germline V gene encodes CDR1 LGHDT and CDR2 YNNKEL (reference sequence). The CDR3 has 15 amino acids. V was clipped by 5 bases and J by 6 bases, with 20 bases between them. The CDR3 DNA is TGTGCCAGCAGCAAAGGGGCAGGGGTGTTGGGCGAGCAGTACTTC. This gives the protein CASSKGAGVLGEQYF.

The table lists this clonotype with many counts. The V gene is TRBV18, the J gene TRBJ2-7; D might be TRBD1 or TRBD2, each matching 5 bases. The CDR3 spans 13 residues. Germline CDR1 reads KGHSH; CDR2 reads LQKENI. V gave up 3 bases and J gave up 6 bases, with 12 bases separating them. In DNA form, the CDR3 reads TGTGCCAGCTCACCGATCGAGGGGTCCGAGCAGTACTTC. Translated, it gives CASSPIEGSEQYF.

This clonotype has just one count. Germline is not matched at one junction end, which may reflect a read error. The chain employs TRBV28 and TRBJ2-5, with D possibly being TRBD1 or TRBD2 (5 bases each). CDR3 length: 13 residues. Germline CDR1 MDHEN, CDR2 SYDVKM. CDR3 coding DNA: TGTGCCAGCAGCCGGGGCAGGGAAGAGCCCCAGTACTTC. This codes for CASSRGREEPQYF.

This clonotype was seen repeatedly, ten times or more. The rearrangement uses TRBV5-1 and TRBJ2-1; possibly TRBD1 or TRBD2 for D (6 bases each). The CDR3 totals 14 residues. With 6 bases removed from V and 4 bases from J, the gap between germline ends came to 14 bases. Germline V CDR1 and CDR2: SGHRS, YFSETQ. CDR3 protein: CASKEGGGYNEQFF. CDR3 in DNA: TGCGCCAGCAAAGAGGGGGGCGGGTACAATGAGCAGTTCTTC.

This clonotype was seen ten or more times. The chain uses TRBV5-1 and TRBJ2-1; D is undetermined. The CDR3 covers 16 residues. Germline CDR1 and CDR2: SGHRS and YFSETQ. V was clipped by 0 bases and J by 0 bases, with 10 bases between them. CDR3: CASSLGGHSSYNEQFF. CDR3 nucleotide sequence: TGCGCCAGCAGCTTGGGAGGCCATAGCTCCTACAATGAGCAGTTCTTC.

This clonotype was counted once. This chain uses TRBV6-6 with TRBJ2-3; the D gene is possibly TRBD1 (6 bases). This CDR3 has 13 amino acids. Trimming shortened V by 2 bases and J by 4 bases, and 7 bases separated the two germline ends. CDR1 is MNHNY and CDR2 is SVGAGI in the germline V gene (reference sequence). The CDR3 nucleotides are TGTGCCAGCAGTTACGGGGGCGCAGATACGCAGTATTTT. Protein sequence: CASSYGGADTQYF.

A remark on this clonotype: Compared with germline, one end of the junction differs, possibly owing to a read error. This chain connects TRBV3-1 to TRBJ2-1; 7 bases are shared with TRBD2. The germline V gene has CDR1 LGHDT and CDR2 YNNKEL (reference sequence). The CDR3 extends over 17 amino acids. The CDR3 spells CACSPVGGSGSYNEQFF. CDR3 sequence (DNA): TGTGCCTGCAGCCCCGTGGGAGGTAGCGGGTCCTACAATGAGCAGTTCTTC.

This clonotype was found many times. The chain carries TRBV27 and TRBJ2-7; D unclear. CDR1 MNHEY and CDR2 SMNVEV come from the germline V gene (reference sequence). The germline V and J ends were trimmed by 3 bases and 4 bases, with 13 bases remaining between them. The CDR3 contains 14 residues. The DNA for the CDR3 is TGTGCCAGCAGTTTTACCGCGTACCCGTACGAGCAGTACTTC. It specifies CASSFTAYPYEQYF.

This clonotype was seen ten or more times. CDR3 DNA sequence: TGTGCCAGCAGTTCCGGGACAGGATACTCTGGGGCCAACGTCCTGACTTTC. Protein product: CASSSGTGYSGANVLTF. The chain has TRBV12-3 or TRBV12-4 and TRBJ2-6, with TRBD1 matching 8 bases. This CDR3 has 17 residues. V lost 4 bases, J lost 0 bases, and 5 bases stayed unmatched.

This clonotype was counted many times. The chain is built from TRBV12-3 or TRBV12-4 and TRBJ1-2; 7 bases are a match to TRBD1. The CDR3 is 13 residues long. The V segment lost 7 bases and the J segment 3 bases; nucleotides outside the gene matches: 5. In DNA form, the CDR3 reads TGTGCCAGCACGCTACAGGGGTACTATGGCTACACCTTC. This sequence encodes CASTLQGYYGYTF.

This clonotype was seen repeatedly, ten times or more. CDR3 amino acids: CASSLMVGAEQYF. CDR3 in DNA: TGCGCCAGCAGCTTGATGGTTGGTGCCGAGCAGTACTTC. The chain joins TRBV5-1 to TRBJ2-7; the D is unclear. This CDR3 is built from 13 residues. V dropped 1 base and J dropped 6 bases, with 11 bases sitting between them. The germline V gene has CDR1 SGHRS and CDR2 YFSETQ.

In its sample, this clonotype was seen many times. V gene TRBV4-1 combines with J gene TRBJ2-3; the D gene is possibly TRBD2 (5 bases). The V end was cut by 1 base, the J end by 5 bases, with 19 bases between. The CDR3 extends over 17 amino acids. The V gene's germline CDR1 is MGHRA and CDR2 YSYEKL. Here the CDR3 DNA reads TGCGCCAGCAGCCAAGGGCCTGTCTCGAGGGCCGGAGATACGCAGTATTTT. It specifies CASSQGPVSRAGDTQYF.

Ten or more counts support this clonotype. As DNA, the CDR3 is TGTGCCAGCAGTTTTGGGACAAGGAATTCACCCCTCCACTTT. Encoded protein: CASSFGTRNSPLHF. This rearrangement joins TRBV12-3 or TRBV12-4 to TRBJ1-6; possible D gene TRBD1, 6 bases. The CDR3 sequence is 14 residues long. V gave up 3 bases and J gave up 7 bases, with 10 bases separating them.

This clonotype came up many times. The chain combines TRBV5-5 with TRBJ2-5; D is unresolved. Trimming cost V 0 bases and J 5 bases, with 14 bases left between them. The CDR3 is 15 amino acids. From germline, CDR1 is SGHKS and CDR2 YYEKEE (reference sequence). The CDR3, as DNA: TGTGCCAGCAGCTTGGGTTTAGCCAGCGACGAGACCCAGTACTTC. The encoded protein is CASSLGLASDETQYF.

This clonotype was seen repeatedly, ten times or more. The chain links TRBV20-1 to TRBJ1-1; tentative D call: TRBD1 (5 bases). This CDR3 region has 14 residues. V shed 0 bases and J shed 4 bases, with 12 bases lying between them. Germline CDR1 DFQATT, CDR2 SNEGSKA (reference sequence). In nucleotides, the CDR3 is TGCAGTGCTAGAGATTGGGCGGGGACCACTGAAGCTTTCTTT. Protein: CSARDWAGTTEAFF.

The V gene is TRBV5-1, the J gene TRBJ2-7, with a tentative D call TRBD1 (5 bases). The ends were cut back, 2 bases at V and 0 bases at J, with 12 bases in the middle. CDR1 and CDR2 from the germline V gene are SGHRS and YFSETQ. CDR3 size: 15 residues. CDR3 region: CASSLGPGPSYEQYF. Written as DNA, the CDR3 is TGCGCCAGCAGCTTAGGGCCAGGGCCCTCCTACGAGCAGTACTTC.